This is a list of T cell receptor beta chains from one sample in a study of T cell clones after liver transplantation. Repertoires were generated with immunoSEQ multiplex PCR, while TCRdb's copy carries only in-frame clones and drops some. The sample lists some 11,000 clones; 71% were seen once. The sample consisted of CD4+ T cells from blood, taken about 2.5 years after liver transplant. The source is a human patient who received a liver transplant. A share of the T cells may be of graft donor origin. Both conserved end residues are part of each CDR3. A D gene is named only where the DNA matches it firmly. Rows may omit the clone size; those that give it use once, few, many or a size class.

size: .
V: TRBV6-1
J: TRBJ2-2
length: 16
D: TRBD1
DNA: TGTGCCAGCAGTGCGAGTAGCCAGGGGGTCGGCGGGGAGCTGTTTTTT
CDR3: CASSASSQGVGGELFF

size: .
V: TRBV7-9
J: TRBJ2-5
length: 12
D: TRBD2
DNA: TGTGCCAGCGGGAGGGCCCAAGAGACCCAGTACTTC
CDR3: CASGRAQETQYF

size: .
V: TRBV5-4
J: TRBJ2-5
length: 14
D: .
DNA: TGTGCCAGCAGCTTGCAGGGCAGCCAAGAGACCCAGTACTTC
CDR3: CASSLQGSQETQYF

size: .
V: TRBV2
J: TRBJ2-3
length: 15
D: .
DNA: TGTGCCAGCAGTCGGGACACCTCAAACACAGATACGCAGTATTTT
CDR3: CASSRDTSNTDTQYF

size: .
V: TRBV27
J: TRBJ2-1
length: 16
D: TRBD2
DNA: TGTGCCAGCAGTCCATTAACTAGCGGGAGGTTATATGAGCAGTTCTTC
CDR3: CASSPLTSGRLYEQFF

size: .
V: TRBV19
J: TRBJ1-5
length: 15
D: .
DNA: TGTGCCAGTCGGGCAATGGAAGGGGGCAATCAGCCCCAGCATTTT
CDR3: CASRAMEGGNQPQHF

size: few
V: TRBV14
J: TRBJ2-1
length: 15
D: .
DNA: TGTGCCAGCAGCCTAGTGGGAGCCCCCCTCTTTGAGCAGTTCTTC
CDR3: CASSLVGAPLFEQFF

size: .
V: TRBV2
J: TRBJ2-3
length: 14
D: .
DNA: TGTGCCAGCGAGGACGCCGCAGTCACAGATACGCAGTATTTT
CDR3: CASEDAAVTDTQYF

size: medium-sized
V: TRBV14
J: TRBJ2-5
length: 14
D: .
DNA: TGTGCCAGCAGCCAAGCGGGGAACCAAGAGACCCAGTACTTC
CDR3: CASSQAGNQETQYF

size: .
V: TRBV30
J: TRBJ2-5
length: 16
D: .
DNA: TGTGCCTGGAGTGTACAGGGGGCTAGCGGGAGAGAGACCCAGTACTTC
CDR3: CAWSVQGASGRETQYF

size: .
V: TRBV23-1
J: TRBJ2-2
length: 22
D: .
DNA: TGCGCCAGCAGTCCCACCACTTGGGTTGCAGGGGACGTTAAAACGAACACCGGGGAGCTGTTTTTT
CDR3: CASSPTTWVAGDVKTNTGELFF

size: few
V: TRBV28
J: TRBJ2-1
length: 12
D: .
DNA: TGTGCCAGCAGTTTAGTAGACAATGAGCAGTTCTTC
CDR3: CASSLVDNEQFF

size: .
V: TRBV12-5
J: TRBJ2-6
length: 18
D: .
DNA: TGTGCTAGTGGTCAGGGCCGTGCAGGACAAAGTCGGGCCAACGTCCTGACTTTC
CDR3: CASGQGRAGQSRANVLTF

size: .
V: TRBV4-3
J: TRBJ2-5
length: 13
D: .
DNA: TGCGCCAGCAGCCAGTCTGGAGGAGAGACCCAGTACTTC
CDR3: CASSQSGGETQYF

size: .
V: TRBV11-2
J: TRBJ2-2
length: 16
D: TRBD1
DNA: TGTGCCAGCAGAATCCCTGGACAGGGAGGCACCGGGGAGCTGTTTTTT
CDR3: CASRIPGQGGTGELFF

size: .
V: TRBV27
J: TRBJ2-3
length: 15
D: .
DNA: TGTGCCAGCAGTTTATTGGGGCGGAGCACAGATACGCAGTATTTT
CDR3: CASSLLGRSTDTQYF

size: medium-sized
V: TRBV27
J: TRBJ2-7
length: 13
D: .
DNA: TGTGCCAGCAGTCCAACAGGTCCCTACGAGCAGTACTTC
CDR3: CASSPTGPYEQYF

size: .
V: TRBV7-9
J: TRBJ2-1
length: 17
D: TRBD2
DNA: TGTGCCAGCAGCTTGGGGACTAGCGGGAGGGAGTACAATGAGCAGTTCTTC
CDR3: CASSLGTSGREYNEQFF

size: .
V: TRBV29-1
J: TRBJ1-2
length: 13
D: TRBD1
DNA: TGCAGCGTTGAAACAGGGGGCGCCTATGGCTACACCTTC
CDR3: CSVETGGAYGYTF

size: .
V: TRBV6-5
J: TRBJ1-3
length: 15
D: .
DNA: TGTGCCAGCAGTTACGGGGCTATGGATGGAAACACCATATATTTT
CDR3: CASSYGAMDGNTIYF

size: few
V: TRBV6-1
J: TRBJ2-7
length: 15
D: TRBD1
DNA: TGTGCCAGCAGTGAAGAGGGGGCGAGCTCCTACGAGCAGTACTTC
CDR3: CASSEEGASSYEQYF

size: medium-sized
V: TRBV19
J: TRBJ1-1
length: 14
D: .
DNA: TGTGCCAGTAGTCTGGGACCGATGAACACTGAAGCTTTCTTT
CDR3: CASSLGPMNTEAFF

size: few
V: TRBV21-1
J: TRBJ1-3
length: 16
D: .
DNA: TGTGCCACATGGGACAACAGGAACCCGGCGGGAAACACCATATATTTT
CDR3: CATWDNRNPAGNTIYF

size: .
V: TRBV11-2
J: TRBJ2-7
length: 13
D: .
DNA: TGTGCCAGCAGCTTTTCAGTTATCTACGAGCAGTACTTC
CDR3: CASSFSVIYEQYF

size: .
V: TRBV6-5
J: TRBJ2-1
length: 13
D: .
DNA: TGTGCCAGCAGTTATTTGGCCACTAATGAGCAGTTCTTC
CDR3: CASSYLATNEQFF

size: .
V: TRBV19
J: TRBJ1-6
length: 12
D: .
DNA: TGTGCCAGTAGTGCGTGGAATTCACCCCTCCACTTT
CDR3: CASSAWNSPLHF

size: .
V: TRBV30
J: TRBJ2-7
length: 13
D: .
DNA: TGTGCCTGGAACCGGGACACCTTATACGAGCAGTACTTC
CDR3: CAWNRDTLYEQYF

size: .
V: TRBV2
J: TRBJ1-5
length: 18
D: TRBD1
DNA: TGTGCCAGCAGTGCACGGACAGGGATTCGACACAGCAATCAGCCCCAGCATTTT
CDR3: CASSARTGIRHSNQPQHF

size: .
V: TRBV7-6
J: TRBJ2-5
length: 14
D: TRBD1
DNA: TGTGCCAGCAGCGCCGAGGGACAGGGCGAGACCCAGTACTTC
CDR3: CASSAEGQGETQYF

size: .
V: TRBV6-6
J: TRBJ2-1
length: 13
D: .
DNA: TGTGCCAGCAGTTACGAGGGGGGCAATGAGCAGTTCTTC
CDR3: CASSYEGGNEQFF

size: .
V: TRBV27
J: TRBJ2-1
length: 19
D: TRBD2
DNA: TGTGCCAGCAGTCAATCGCTTCCCGGGACTAGCGGGAGGGCCGGTGAGCAGTTCTTC
CDR3: CASSQSLPGTSGRAGEQFF

size: few
V: TRBV6-5
J: TRBJ1-2
length: 14
D: .
DNA: TGTGCCAGCCGCCCGGGGAGTCCCTATTATGGCTACACCTTC
CDR3: CASRPGSPYYGYTF

size: once
V: TRBV7-9
J: TRBJ2-1
length: 14
D: TRBD2
DNA: TGTGCCAGCAGCGCTAGCGGGGGGGCACATGAGCAGTTCTTC
CDR3: CASSASGGAHEQFF

size: .
V: TRBV21-1
J: TRBJ2-7
length: 15
D: .
DNA: TGTGCCAGCAGCCTAGCAAAAGGACTTCCCTACGAGCAGTACTTC
CDR3: CASSLAKGLPYEQYF

size: .
V: TRBV28
J: TRBJ2-3
length: 17
D: .
DNA: TGTGCCAGCGACTTTTGGGGACTTCACCAGCGCACAGATACGCAGTATTTT
CDR3: CASDFWGLHQRTDTQYF

size: .
V: TRBV5-1
J: TRBJ2-7
length: 17
D: TRBD1
DNA: TGCGCCAGCAGCTTGCTAGGACAGGGGGTCAGGTCCTACGAGCAGTACTTC
CDR3: CASSLLGQGVRSYEQYF

size: once
V: TRBV5-4
J: TRBJ2-1
length: 13
D: .
DNA: TGTGCCAGCAGCTTGTGGTCGGGGAATGAGCAGTTCTTC
CDR3: CASSLWSGNEQFF

size: .
V: TRBV29-1
J: TRBJ2-1
length: 11
D: .
DNA: TGCAGCGTTGTATTGGGAAATGAGCAGTTCTTC
CDR3: CSVVLGNEQFF

size: .
V: TRBV19
J: TRBJ2-1
length: 15
D: TRBD1
DNA: TGTGCCAGTAGCGAAGGACAGGGGGTTGTCAATGAGCAGTTCTTC
CDR3: CASSEGQGVVNEQFF

size: .
V: TRBV5-1
J: TRBJ1-4
length: 15
D: .
DNA: TGCGCCAGCAGCGGGGGACTAGCAACTAATGAAAAACTGTTTTTT
CDR3: CASSGGLATNEKLFF

size: .
V: TRBV5-6
J: TRBJ2-4
length: 18
D: TRBD2
DNA: TGTGCCAGCAGCTTGGCCGCCAACTCGGGGGGGACCAAAAACATTCAGTACTTC
CDR3: CASSLAANSGGTKNIQYF

size: medium-sized
V: TRBV20-1
J: TRBJ1-1
length: 11
D: .
DNA: TGCAGTGCTAGAGGTAACACTGAAGCTTTCTTT
CDR3: CSARGNTEAFF

size: few
V: TRBV5-6
J: TRBJ2-1
length: 13
D: TRBD2
DNA: TGTGCCAGCAGCCTTAGCGGGGGGGCCGATCCGTTCTTC
CDR3: CASSLSGGADPFF

size: .
V: TRBV6-5
J: TRBJ2-7
length: 14
D: TRBD2
DNA: TGTGCCAGCACTGCGGGGGGGACTGTTTCTGAGCAGTACTTC
CDR3: CASTAGGTVSEQYF

size: .
V: TRBV9
J: TRBJ2-2
length: 16
D: TRBD1
DNA: TGTGCCAGCAGCGTAGGGGGGACAGGGGCCACCGGGGAGCTGTTTTTT
CDR3: CASSVGGTGATGELFF

size: .
V: TRBV6-5
J: TRBJ1-2
length: 14
D: .
DNA: TGTGCCAGTAGTTACAGAGGGCAGGGCTATGGCTACACCTTC
CDR3: CASSYRGQGYGYTF

size: .
V: TRBV27
J: TRBJ2-1
length: 14
D: .
DNA: TGTGCCAGCAGTTTGGCGGGGCTTAACAATGAGCAGTTCTTC
CDR3: CASSLAGLNNEQFF

size: .
V: TRBV10-3
J: TRBJ2-7
length: 14
D: TRBD1
DNA: TGTGCCATCAGTGGGGACAGTTACTCCTACGAGCAGTACTTC
CDR3: CAISGDSYSYEQYF

size: .
V: TRBV30
J: TRBJ1-3
length: 15
D: .
DNA: TGTGCCTGGAGTTGGGGGCACACCTCTGGAAACACCATATATTTT
CDR3: CAWSWGHTSGNTIYF

size: medium-sized
V: TRBV5-1
J: TRBJ1-1
length: 17
D: TRBD1
DNA: TGCGCCAGCAGCTTGGACGGACAGGTTATGATGAACACTGAAGCTTTCTTT
CDR3: CASSLDGQVMMNTEAFF

size: .
V: TRBV2
J: TRBJ1-5
length: 13
D: .
DNA: TGTGCCATCAGGGGAGGGATGGGGCAGCCCCAGCATTTT
CDR3: CAIRGGMGQPQHF

size: .
V: TRBV29-1
J: TRBJ2-7
length: 12
D: .
DNA: TGCAGCGTTGAAACTCGGGAGTACGAGCAGTACTTC
CDR3: CSVETREYEQYF

size: .
V: TRBV7-9
J: TRBJ1-1
length: 15
D: .
DNA: TGTGCCAGCAGCCACCCCGGCGGGCCCCACACTGAAGCTTTCTTT
CDR3: CASSHPGGPHTEAFF

size: .
V: TRBV2
J: TRBJ1-1
length: 15
D: .
DNA: TGTGCCAGCAGTGAAATTTCTCGCCTGAACACTGAAGCTTTCTTT
CDR3: CASSEISRLNTEAFF

size: .
V: TRBV4-1
J: TRBJ2-4
length: 16
D: TRBD2
DNA: TGCGCCAGCAGCCTCTCAGGAGATAGCGGGGGGGGCATTCAGTACTTC
CDR3: CASSLSGDSGGGIQYF

size: .
V: TRBV19
J: TRBJ2-1
length: 18
D: TRBD2
DNA: TGTGCCAGTAGCCTTTGGACTAGCGGGGTACCATCTTACAATGAGCAGTTCTTC
CDR3: CASSLWTSGVPSYNEQFF

size: .
V: TRBV2
J: TRBJ1-1
length: 12
D: .
DNA: TGTGCCAGCAGCTTAACGAACACTGAAGCTTTCTTT
CDR3: CASSLTNTEAFF